These 26 T cell receptor beta chains share one sample of origin, sequenced in a study of OX40 agonist ivuxolimab in advanced cancers. Repertoires were generated with immunoSEQ multiplex PCR, while TCRdb's copy carries only in-frame clones and drops some. The table includes tens of thousands of clones, 70% to 90% detected once. The sequenced sample was CD4+ or CD8+ T cells sorted from blood, obtained in a trial of the OX40 agonist ivuxolimab. The receptor source for this set is an adult with an advanced solid tumor such as melanoma, head and neck, liver or kidney cancer.

Only one count was recorded for this clone. The J gene is TRBJ2-5, the V gene TRBV5-1; D might be TRBD1 (6 bases). Deletions cut 5 bases from V and 5 bases from J, with 25 bases between. In germline, CDR1 is SGHRS, CDR2 YFSETQ. This CDR3 comprises 17 residues. The CDR3 spells CASRLTGANSRGETQYF. CDR3 coding DNA: TGCGCCAGCAGGCTGACAGGAGCTAATTCCAGAGGGGAGACCCAGTACTTC.

This chain connects TRBV27 to TRBJ1-2; 10 bases map to TRBD1. The germline V gene has CDR1 MNHEY and CDR2 SMNVEV (reference sequence). V gave up 8 bases and J gave up 3 bases; unmatched junction bases: 12. The CDR3 runs 16 residues. Here the CDR3 reads CASRLGTGVQDYGYTF. CDR3 coding DNA: TGTGCCAGCCGACTCGGGACAGGGGTCCAGGACTATGGCTACACCTTC.

Comment on this clone: Other DNA sequences in the sample encode the same CDR3. This chain links TRBV29-1 with TRBJ2-7; D possibly corresponds to TRBD1 (6 bases). Trimming cost V 4 bases and J 1 base, with 8 bases left between them. Germline CDR1 SQVTM, CDR2 ANQGSEA. The CDR3 contains 12 residues. As DNA, the CDR3 is TGCAGCGTTGGACAGGCATCCTACGAGCAGTACTTC. As protein: CSVGQASYEQYF.

The V gene is TRBV9, the J gene TRBJ2-1, with 7 bases that match TRBD2. CDR1 and CDR2 from the germline V gene are SGDLS and YYNGEE. The junction had 4 bases not matched to a gene; V was cut back by 2 bases and J by 2 bases. The CDR3 length is 15 residues. CDR3 protein: CASSVGGSTYNEQFF. CDR3 DNA sequence: TGTGCCAGCAGCGTCGGCGGGAGCACCTACAATGAGCAGTTCTTC.

This chain links TRBV14 with TRBJ2-3; 11 bases align to TRBD2. Unmatched junction bases numbered 5, after V lost 3 bases and J lost 12 bases. The germline gives CDR1 SGHDN, CDR2 FVKESK. This CDR3 region has 13 residues. The CDR3 sequence is CASSHAGTSGQYF. DNA of the CDR3: TGTGCCAGCAGCCACGCCGGGACTAGCGGCCAGTATTTT.

V and J are TRBV6-1 and TRBJ2-7; D possibly corresponds to TRBD1 (6 bases). The length of the CDR3 is 14 residues. Germline V gives CDR1 MNHNS, CDR2 SASEGT. Trimming removed 4 bases from V and 5 bases from J, with 15 bases in between. The CDR3 region has the DNA TGTGCCAGCAGTGGTGACAGGCCGCCCCACGAGCAGTACTTC. Translated, it gives CASSGDRPPHEQYF.

V and J are TRBV7-2 and TRBJ1-1, with 7 bases lining up with TRBD1. This CDR3 contains 17 residues. Germline V gives CDR1 SGHTA, CDR2 FQGNSA. V was clipped by 5 bases and J by 4 bases; unmatched bases: 16. The CDR3 nucleotides read TGTGCCAGCAGCACTAGGGGTGGTAGGGGGCGTTTCACTGAAGCTTTCTTT. Amino acids: CASSTRGGRGRFTEAFF.

The rearrangement joins TRBV19 to TRBJ2-7, with 8 bases identical to TRBD2. J was trimmed by 5 bases and V by 6 bases; bases with no gene match: 12. The CDR3 contains 15 residues. CDR1 and CDR2 (germline): LNHDA, SQIVND (reference sequence). This CDR3 reads CASSRGVAGLDEQYF. CDR3 nucleotides: TGTGCCAGTAGCAGGGGTGTAGCGGGACTTGACGAGCAGTACTTC.

The chain links TRBV27 to TRBJ2-3, with 8 bases matching TRBD2. The CDR3 length is 15 residues. V was clipped by 3 bases and J by 7 bases; unmatched bases: 9. Per germline, CDR1 MNHEY and CDR2 SMNVEV (reference sequence). In DNA, the CDR3 is TGTGCCAGCAGTTTTCGCGGACTAGCAGCCAATACGCAGTATTTT. Residues: CASSFRGLAANTQYF.

This sequence joins TRBV10-3 and TRBJ2-5; D remains ambiguous. The CDR3 is 13 amino acids. The germline V gene encodes CDR1 ENHRY and CDR2 SYGVKD. Trimming stripped 8 bases from V and 5 bases from J, with 15 bases between. This chain's CDR3 is CAIAQGYRETQYF. The CDR3 bases are TGTGCCATCGCTCAAGGCTACCGGGAGACCCAGTACTTC.

This rearrangement joins TRBV6-6 to TRBJ2-1; D uncertain. V was pared by 2 bases and J by 5 bases, with 13 bases between. The CDR3 loop spans 15 amino acids. Looked up from germline, CDR1 is MNHNY and CDR2 is SVGAGI (reference sequence). The CDR3, as DNA: TGTGCCAGCAGTTACCACCCGTTCCACGACAATGAGCAGTTCTTC. It codes for CASSYHPFHDNEQFF.

The CDR3 bases are TGTGCCAGTAGTATGGTACCGATGAACACTGAAGCTTTCTTT. The encoded protein is CASSMVPMNTEAFF. The V and J genes are TRBV19 and TRBJ1-1; D is uncertain. V gave up 3 bases and J gave up 0 bases, with 8 bases separating them. The CDR3 covers 14 residues. CDR1 LNHDA and CDR2 SQIVND come from the germline V gene (reference sequence).

This chain links TRBV6-1 with TRBJ1-1, with D possibly being TRBD1 (5 bases). The CDR3 has 14 residues. V was cut by 2 bases and J by 11 bases, with 18 bases left in between. The germline V gene has CDR1 MNHNS and CDR2 SASEGT. For the CDR3, the DNA is TGTGCCAGCAGTGAATGGGGCGGACGGTCACGGGCTTTCTTT. Protein: CASSEWGGRSRAFF.

This sequence joins TRBV18 and TRBJ2-7, with D possibly TRBD2 on 5 matching bases. Trimming took off 0 bases at V and 2 bases at J, with 11 bases between the two ends. Germline V lookup: CDR1 KGHSH, CDR2 LQKENI. The CDR3 sequence is 15 residues long. The CDR3 spells CASSPPYGLAYEQYF. In DNA, the CDR3 is TGTGCCAGCTCACCACCATATGGACTTGCCTACGAGCAGTACTTC.

There are a few counts of this clone. The chain combines TRBV18 with TRBJ2-7, with 7 bases aligning to TRBD2. There are 14 residues in the CDR3. V trimming: 6 bases; J trimming: 5 bases; junction bases outside the gene matches: 10. Germline CDR1 reads KGHSH; CDR2 reads LQKENI. In DNA, the CDR3 is TGTGCCAGCTCGCCGACTAGCTCCCCGGACGAGCAGTACTTC. Amino acid sequence: CASSPTSSPDEQYF.

This chain joins TRBV4-1 and TRBJ2-1, with 16 bases lining up with TRBD2. This CDR3 is built from 17 residues. Trimming took 4 bases from V and 9 from J; bases not matched to a gene: 9. Germline-derived CDR1 and CDR2 are MGHRA and YSYEKL. Written as DNA, the CDR3 is TGCGCCAGCAGCCCGGGACTAGCGGGAGGGCAAGGGGGTGAGCAGTTCTTC. This encodes CASSPGLAGGQGGEQFF.

V gene TRBV7-9 combines with J gene TRBJ2-3; 9 bases align to TRBD1. The CDR3 spans 15 residues. Germline CDR1 and CDR2: SEHNR and FQNEAQ (reference sequence). V lost 3 bases and J lost 4; bases outside the gene matches: 5. CDR3 loop: CASSLGTGIPDTQYF. As DNA, the CDR3 is TGTGCCAGCAGCTTGGGGACAGGGATACCAGATACGCAGTATTTT. Complete variable domain (other parts from reference TRBV7-9 and TRBJ2-3): DTGVSQNPRHKITKRGQNVTFRCDPISEHNRLYWYRQTLGQGPEFLTYFQNEAQLEKSRLLSDRFSAERPKGSFSTLEIQRTEQGDSAMYLCASSLGTGIPDTQYFGPGTRLTVL.

This chain uses TRBV7-3 with TRBJ1-1; D remains unclear. The CDR3 runs 15 residues. Germline V CDR1 and CDR2: SGHTA, FQGTGA. With 2 bases removed from V and 0 bases from J, the gap between germline ends came to 10 bases. The CDR3 sequence: CASSLAGLMNTEAFF. In DNA, the CDR3 is TGTGCCAGCAGCTTAGCAGGCCTTATGAACACTGAAGCTTTCTTT. The complete variable domain, with remaining parts taken from reference TRBV7-3 and TRBJ1-1, reads GAGVSQTPSNKVTEKGKYVELRCDPISGHTALYWYRQSLGQGPEFLIYFQGTGAADDSGLPNDRFFAVRPEGSVSTLKIQRTERGDSAVYLCASSLAGLMNTEAFFGQGTRLTVV.

J is TRBJ1-4 and V is TRBV4-3; 7 positions agree with TRBD1. With 0 bases clipped from V and 1 base from J, the junction kept 2 bases outside the gene matches. The germline V gene encodes CDR1 LGHNA and CDR2 YSLEER. The length of the CDR3 is 16 residues. CDR3 residues: CASSQEYRGTNEKLFF. The CDR3 DNA reads TGCGCCAGCAGCCAAGAATACAGGGGAACTAATGAAAAACTGTTTTTT.

This chain joins TRBV5-1 and TRBJ2-5; D call uncertain. Trimming pared 3 bases from V and 2 bases from J, leaving 17 bases between. CDR3 length: 16 residues. The germline gives CDR1 SGHRS, CDR2 YFSETQ. For the CDR3, the DNA is TGCGCCAGCAGCTCATTGGACCTAGGCCCGCAAGAGACCCAGTACTTC. Amino acids: CASSSLDLGPQETQYF.

V is TRBV6-5 and J is TRBJ2-3; the match to TRBD2 covers 9 bases. V was clipped by 7 bases and J by 2 bases; unmatched bases: 7. Germline V gives CDR1 MNHEY, CDR2 SVGAGI. This CDR3 region has 15 residues. CDR3 DNA: TGTGCCAGCACTGGGGGACTAGCTACCACAGATACGCAGTATTTT. Protein: CASTGGLATTDTQYF.

The rearrangement uses TRBV7-2 and TRBJ2-3, with 7 bases that match TRBD1. Germline lookup yields CDR1 SGHTA and CDR2 FQGNSA. CDR3 length: 14 amino acids. The J segment lost 2 bases and the V segment lost 3 bases, leaving 2 bases of the junction unmatched. This chain's CDR3 is CASSLTGTTDTQYF. In DNA, the CDR3 is TGTGCCAGCAGCTTGACAGGGACCACAGATACGCAGTATTTT.

This chain uses TRBV11-2 with TRBJ2-7; 8 nucleotides match TRBD1. V lost 5 bases to trimming and J lost 7 bases; unmatched junction nucleotides: 10. From germline, CDR1 is SGHAT and CDR2 FQNNGV. The CDR3 has 14 residues. Written as DNA, the CDR3 is TGTGCCAGCAGCCAAGGGACAGGTGCGTGGGAGCAGTACTTC. Amino acid sequence: CASSQGTGAWEQYF.

V and J are TRBV7-6 and TRBJ2-7; TRBD2 matches 8 bases. Trimming cost V 1 base and J 2 bases; bases outside gene matches: 10. This CDR3 has 17 residues. CDR1 is SGHVS, CDR2 FNYEAQ, per germline. Written as DNA, the CDR3 is TGTGCCAGCAGCTTAGGAATCCCCAGCGGGAGCACCTACGAGCAGTACTTC. Translating gives CASSLGIPSGSTYEQYF.

The J gene is TRBJ2-2, the V gene TRBV5-1, with a possible D match to TRBD1 (6 bases). The CDR3 sequence is 15 residues long. With 3 bases removed from V and 2 bases from J, the gap between germline ends came to 11 bases. The germline gives CDR1 SGHRS, CDR2 YFSETQ. CDR3: CASSWTTGNTGELFF. The CDR3 DNA reads TGCGCCAGCAGCTGGACGACAGGAAACACCGGGGAGCTGTTTTTT.

The chain carries TRBV11-2 and TRBJ1-1; D possibly corresponds to TRBD1 (5 bases). Per germline, CDR1 SGHAT and CDR2 FQNNGV. This CDR3 has 14 amino acids. Trimming left V 5 bases short and J 2 bases short, with 12 bases between. CDR3 sequence reads: CASSRGTTNTEAFF. The CDR3 nucleotides read TGTGCCAGCAGCCGGGGGACCACCAACACTGAAGCTTTCTTT.